This T cell receptor (beta chain) emerged from a study of vaccination and CD4 T cells after COVID-19. Overall study findings and caveats: Analysis of convalescent patients found that 304 of 307 vaccine-specific clones were spike mono-reactive.

As concerns this clonotype: Its antigen is unidentified.

Indicated treatment: approximately 9-day PBMC culture with coronavirus spike peptide pools or control peptides (ViraFEST assay). It was with about 10 IU/ml IL-2 and 9 to 10 ug/ml peptide pools that about 2 million PBMCs per well were cultured. The CDR3 extends over 16 amino acids. Trimming removed 4 bases from V and 5 bases from J, with 20 bases in between. Germline CDR1 SEHNR, CDR2 FQNEAQ (reference sequence). Researchers used the Oncomine TCR Beta short-read assay to sequence DNA from cultured CD4+ T cells. Each CDR3 protein is one row after TCRdb ran MiXCR on the PCR reads. The sample lists some 16,000 distinct CDR3 sequences, around three fifths occurring once.

The sequenced sample was CD4+ T cells from blood, cultured in vitro. The sequence was obtained from a human donor who had recovered from COVID-19. The gene calls are TRBV7-9 and TRBJ2-5; perhaps TRBD2 as D (6 bases). The CDR3 reads CASSWEAGLLGETQYF. Written as DNA, the CDR3 is TGTGCCAGCAGCTGGGAGGCGGGACTTCTCGGGGAGACCCAGTACTTC.